This TCR beta chain was identified during a study of T cell changes during pregnancy in multiple sclerosis. J lost 4 bases, V lost 0 bases, and 5 bases had no gene match. The CDR3 loop spans 16 amino acids. Germline V CDR1 and CDR2: SGHNT, YYREEE (reference sequence). Here immunoSEQ multiplex PCR was the method, and the copy in TCRdb shows in-frame clones only, minus some. The sample lists 35,000 to 50,000 clones; about 88% were seen once. The TCR was taken from a female donor with multiple sclerosis, enrolled in a pregnancy study. The V gene is TRBV5-4, the J gene TRBJ2-3; 10 bases fit TRBD2. Sequenced here: CD4+ T cells from peripheral blood mononuclear cells, sampled after pregnancy. Here the CDR3 reads CASSLAAGGFPDTQYF. CDR3 coding DNA: TGTGCCAGCAGCTTGGCAGCGGGAGGGTTCCCAGATACGCAGTATTTT.